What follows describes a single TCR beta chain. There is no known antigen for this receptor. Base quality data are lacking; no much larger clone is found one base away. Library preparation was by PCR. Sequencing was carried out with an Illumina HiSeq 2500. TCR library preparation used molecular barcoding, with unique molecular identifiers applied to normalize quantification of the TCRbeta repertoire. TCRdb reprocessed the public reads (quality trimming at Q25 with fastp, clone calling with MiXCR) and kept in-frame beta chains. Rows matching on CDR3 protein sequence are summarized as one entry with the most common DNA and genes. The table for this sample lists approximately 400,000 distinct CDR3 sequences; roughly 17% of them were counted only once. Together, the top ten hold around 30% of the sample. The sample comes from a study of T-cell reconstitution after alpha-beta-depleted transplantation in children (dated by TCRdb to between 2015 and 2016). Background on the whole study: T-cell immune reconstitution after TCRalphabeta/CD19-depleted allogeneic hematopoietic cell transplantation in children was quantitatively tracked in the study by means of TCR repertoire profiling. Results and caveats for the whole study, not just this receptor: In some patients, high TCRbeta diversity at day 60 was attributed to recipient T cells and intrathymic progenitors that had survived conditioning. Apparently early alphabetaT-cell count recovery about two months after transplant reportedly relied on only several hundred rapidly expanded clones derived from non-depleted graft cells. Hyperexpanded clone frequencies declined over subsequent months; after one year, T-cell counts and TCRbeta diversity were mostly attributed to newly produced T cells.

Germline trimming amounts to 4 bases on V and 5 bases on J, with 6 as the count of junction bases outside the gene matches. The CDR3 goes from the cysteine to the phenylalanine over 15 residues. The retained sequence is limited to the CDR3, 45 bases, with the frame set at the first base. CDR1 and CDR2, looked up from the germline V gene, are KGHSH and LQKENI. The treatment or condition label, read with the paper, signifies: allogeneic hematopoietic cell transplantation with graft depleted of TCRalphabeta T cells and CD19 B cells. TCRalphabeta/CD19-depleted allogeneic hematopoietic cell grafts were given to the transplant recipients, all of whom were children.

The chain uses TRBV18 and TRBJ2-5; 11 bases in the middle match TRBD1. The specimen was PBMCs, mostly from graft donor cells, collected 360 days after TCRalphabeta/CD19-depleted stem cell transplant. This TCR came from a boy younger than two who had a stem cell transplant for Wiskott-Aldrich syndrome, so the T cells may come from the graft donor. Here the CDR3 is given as CASSLGQGARETQYF. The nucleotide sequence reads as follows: TGTGCCAGCTCACTCGGACAGGGGGCGAGGGAGACCCAGTACTTC. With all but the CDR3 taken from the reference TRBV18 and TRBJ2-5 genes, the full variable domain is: NAGVMQNPRHLVRRRGQEARLRCSPMKGHSHVYWYRQLPEEGLKFMVYLQKENIIDESGMPKERFSAEFPKEGPSILRIQQVVRGDSAAYFCASSLGQGARETQYFGPGTRLLVL.